The next 23 T cell receptor beta chains were all read from a single sample in a study of shared clonotypes between healthy human individuals. Positive CCR7 selection of CD45RO-negative cells yielded the naive CD8 cells, and terminally differentiated effector memory CD45RA+ cells were excluded. Repertoires were generated with immunoSEQ multiplex PCR, while TCRdb's copy carries only in-frame clones and drops some. Found here are about 2 million clones, about 94% of them singletons; the top ten hold 1.1%. Sequenced: naive CD8+ T cells sorted from blood. These receptors were taken from a man between 18 and 29 years old in good health.

The chain uses TRBV6-5 and TRBJ2-1; the D gene is possibly TRBD1 (5 bases). The CDR3 consists of 15 residues. CDR1 is MNHEY, CDR2 SVGAGI, per germline. V dropped 1 base and J dropped 7 bases, with 14 bases sitting between them. The DNA of the CDR3 is TGTGCCAGCAGTTACTACCCGGCAGGGTTGAATGAGCAGTTCTTC. Protein: CASSYYPAGLNEQFF.

V is TRBV4-3 and J is TRBJ1-2; D perhaps matches TRBD1 (6 bases). Trimming took off 0 bases at V and 8 bases at J, with 22 bases between the two ends. This CDR3 comprises 17 residues. In germline, CDR1 is LGHNA, CDR2 YSLEER. Here the CDR3 reads CASSQDWGLRTDPGYTF. CDR3 nucleotides: TGCGCCAGCAGCCAAGATTGGGGGTTAAGGACAGACCCAGGCTACACCTTC.

V is TRBV5-4 and J is TRBJ2-3, with D possibly being TRBD2 (6 bases). V lost 0 bases and J lost 2, with 13 bases in between. Germline values: CDR1 SGHNT, CDR2 YYREEE (reference sequence). CDR3 length equals 16 residues. In DNA, the CDR3 is TGTGCCAGCAGCTTGGCCATGGGACTCCACACAGATACGCAGTATTTT. Residues: CASSLAMGLHTDTQYF.

This clone was observed a single time. The chain recombines TRBV5-6 with TRBJ2-1; the D call may be TRBD1 or TRBD2 (5 bases each). Trimming removed 4 bases at V and 8 bases at J, with 19 bases between. Germline V gives CDR1 SGHDT, CDR2 YYEEEE. The CDR3 covers 15 residues. CDR3 residues: CASSEALLRDHEQFF. CDR3 DNA sequence: TGTGCCAGCAGCGAAGCCTTACTCAGGGACCATGAGCAGTTCTTC.

The chain combines TRBV7-6 with TRBJ2-7; D is possibly TRBD1 (6 bases). V was cut by 0 bases and J by 1 base, with 13 bases left in between. This CDR3 has 16 residues. Germline CDR1 is SGHVS and CDR2 is FNYEAQ. The CDR3 protein is CASSLALAGASYEQYF. The CDR3 DNA is TGTGCCAGCAGCTTAGCCCTGGCAGGGGCGTCCTACGAGCAGTACTTC.

The gene calls are TRBV10-2 and TRBJ1-1; a possible D gene is TRBD1 (6 bases). This CDR3 contains 14 residues. Germline CDR1 WSHSY, CDR2 SAAADI. V was clipped by 2 bases and J by 5 bases, with 12 bases between them. In nucleotides, the CDR3 is TGCGCCAGCAGTGAGACAGGGTGGGAGACTGAAGCTTTCTTT. Its protein product is CASSETGWETEAFF.

The chain couples TRBV5-1 to TRBJ2-7, with 8 bases identical to TRBD1. Germline V CDR1 and CDR2: SGHRS, YFSETQ. V lost 2 bases, J lost 3 bases, and 4 bases stayed unmatched. The CDR3 totals 14 residues. The CDR3 DNA follows: TGCGCCAGCAGCTTCGGACAGGGAATCTACGAGCAGTACTTC. It specifies CASSFGQGIYEQYF.

This chain joins TRBV19 and TRBJ1-1, with D unclear. Germline CDR1 LNHDA, CDR2 SQIVND (reference sequence). The CDR3 is 13 residues long. V was trimmed by 6 bases and J by 2 bases, leaving 10 bases between them. The CDR3 DNA reads TGTGCCAGTAGCGTCAGTACAAACACTGAAGCTTTCTTT. Amino acid sequence: CASSVSTNTEAFF.

The chain has TRBV7-9 and TRBJ1-1; D remains ambiguous. The CDR3 has 13 residues. Germline assignment: CDR1 SEHNR and CDR2 FQNEAQ (reference sequence). Trimming stripped 7 bases from V and 0 bases from J, with 9 bases between. This chain's CDR3 is CASTADMNTEAFF. The CDR3 DNA reads TGTGCCAGCACGGCTGATATGAACACTGAAGCTTTCTTT.

With regard to this clone: Additional DNA sequences in this sample encode the identical CDR3. The rearrangement links TRBV27 to TRBJ2-7; D not resolved. Germline CDR1 and CDR2: MNHEY and SMNVEV (reference sequence). V shed 2 bases and J shed 2 bases, with 7 bases lying between them. The length of the CDR3 is 13 residues. DNA for the CDR3: TGTGCCAGCAGTTTAACCGTTACCTACGAGCAGTACTTC. Protein sequence: CASSLTVTYEQYF.

This clone occurred once. V and J are TRBV6-5 and TRBJ2-5; 8 bases are a match to TRBD2. CDR3 length equals 12 residues. CDR1 is MNHEY, CDR2 SVGAGI, per germline. J lost 7 bases, V lost 6 bases, and 4 bases had no gene match. The CDR3 protein is CASRGSGATQYF. The CDR3 nucleotides are TGTGCCAGCAGGGGTAGCGGGGCGACCCAGTACTTC.

The chain combines TRBV25-1 with TRBJ1-5; no clear D gene. The CDR3 consists of 14 residues. The V gene's germline CDR1 is MGHDK and CDR2 SYGVNS. The V gene lost 2 bases and the J gene lost 3 bases, with 8 bases spanning the gap. The chain's CDR3 is CASSEDGLNQPQHF. CDR3 nucleotides: TGTGCCAGCAGTGAAGACGGCCTCAATCAGCCCCAGCATTTT. The variable domain in full, completed from reference TRBV25-1 and TRBJ1-5, reads EADIYQTPRYLVIGTGKKITLECSQTMGHDKMYWYQQDPGMELHLIHYSYGVNSTEKGDLSSESTVSRIRTEHFPLTLESARPSHTSQYLCASSEDGLNQPQHFGDGTRLSIL.

CDR3 coding DNA: TGTGCCAGCAGCCCCACCGGACAGTTCTACTACGAGCAGTACTTC. It translates to CASSPTGQFYYEQYF. V is TRBV9 and J is TRBJ2-7, with D possibly TRBD1 on 6 matching bases. The CDR3 has 15 residues. V was pared by 4 bases and J by 3 bases, with 17 bases between. Germline CDR1 reads SGDLS; CDR2 reads YYNGEE.

As for this clone: This sample also contains other DNA sequences that code for the same CDR3. J is TRBJ2-5 and V is TRBV19; D is perhaps TRBD1 or TRBD2 (5 bases each). The ends were cut back, 6 bases at V and 5 bases at J, with 7 bases in the middle. The CDR3 covers 11 residues. CDR1 is LNHDA, CDR2 SQIVND, per germline (reference sequence). The DNA of the CDR3 is TGTGCCAGTAGCTGGGGGGAGACCCAGTACTTC. This gives the protein CASSWGETQYF.

V gene TRBV13 combines with J gene TRBJ2-3; D might be TRBD1 (6 bases). CDR1 is PRHDT, CDR2 FYEKMQ, per germline (reference sequence). Trimming cost V 4 bases and J 2 bases, with 16 bases left between them. This CDR3 contains 16 residues. The CDR3: CASSYRDNEFTDTQYF. The CDR3 DNA sequence: TGTGCCAGCAGCTACCGGGACAACGAGTTCACAGATACGCAGTATTTT.

The chain employs TRBV29-1 and TRBJ1-2, with 8 bases identical to TRBD1. The CDR3 covers 14 residues. CDR1 is SQVTM, CDR2 ANQGSEA, per germline. Trimming cost V 3 bases and J 2 bases; bases outside gene matches: 5. CDR3 protein: CSVEPQGENYGYTF. CDR3 DNA: TGCAGCGTTGAGCCACAGGGGGAAAACTATGGCTACACCTTC.

This chain joins TRBV30 and TRBJ2-5; D is perhaps TRBD1 (6 bases). The J call may be incorrect, as the DNA end agrees better with TRBJ2-7. Germline V CDR1 and CDR2: GTSNPN, SVGIG (reference sequence). The CDR3 totals 13 residues. CDR3 sequence: CAGTGQGTYEQYF. The DNA of the CDR3 is TGTGCCGGAACAGGGCAGGGAACCTACGAGCAGTACTTC.

Details on this clone: One junction end disagrees with the germline gene, perhaps due to a read error. The rearrangement joins TRBV30 to TRBJ1-3, with D maybe TRBD1 (5 bases). Per the germline V gene, CDR1 is GTSNPN and CDR2 is SVGIG (reference sequence). The CDR3 length is 15 residues. In DNA, the CDR3 is TGTACCTGGAGTTGGGGGGGGAGCTCTGGAAACACCATATATTTT. It specifies CTWSWGGSSGNTIYF.

Here the CDR3 DNA reads TGCGCCAGCAGCCATCGGGACGTCAGCCTGAATCAGCCCCAGCATTTT. It yields the protein CASSHRDVSLNQPQHF. V usage is TRBV4-1 and J usage is TRBJ1-5, with D possibly matching TRBD1 (5 bases). CDR3 size: 16 residues. The germline V gene has CDR1 MGHRA and CDR2 YSYEKL. V shed 3 bases and J shed 4 bases, with 16 bases lying between them.

The chain uses TRBV9 and TRBJ2-1, with TRBD2 identical over 8 bases. This CDR3 region has 16 residues. Germline CDR1 and CDR2: SGDLS and YYNGEE. V was pared by 6 bases and J by 6 bases, with 14 bases of the junction left unmatched. CDR3 region: CASTNTGSGASNEQFF. CDR3 DNA sequence: TGTGCCAGCACCAACACCGGTAGCGGGGCTTCCAATGAGCAGTTCTTC.

The rearrangement joins TRBV7-8 to TRBJ1-2, with D unclear. Germline V gene lookup returns CDR1 SGHVS and CDR2 FQNEAQ. The ends were cut back, 5 bases at V and 8 bases at J, with 9 bases in the middle. CDR3 size: 11 residues. The CDR3 sequence is CASSPGEGYTF. The DNA for the CDR3 is TGTGCCAGCAGCCCGGGCGAGGGCTACACCTTC.

The CDR3: CASSTRPFTGELFF. CDR3 nucleotide sequence: TGTGCCAGCAGTACCCGTCCTTTCACCGGGGAGCTGTTTTTT. This chain joins TRBV27 and TRBJ2-2; D not certain. The germline CDR1 and CDR2 sequences are MNHEY and SMNVEV (reference sequence). The germline V and J ends were trimmed by 5 bases and 4 bases, with 11 bases remaining between them. The CDR3 totals 14 residues.

The chain is built from TRBV6-5 and TRBJ1-2; TRBD1 is a possible D gene (6 bases). The germline V gene encodes CDR1 MNHEY and CDR2 SVGAGI. Trimming cost V 6 bases and J 7 bases, with 18 bases left between them. The CDR3 consists of 14 residues. Here the CDR3 reads CASRPQGGSIGYTF. The CDR3 DNA sequence: TGTGCCAGCAGACCACAGGGAGGGTCGATTGGCTACACCTTC.